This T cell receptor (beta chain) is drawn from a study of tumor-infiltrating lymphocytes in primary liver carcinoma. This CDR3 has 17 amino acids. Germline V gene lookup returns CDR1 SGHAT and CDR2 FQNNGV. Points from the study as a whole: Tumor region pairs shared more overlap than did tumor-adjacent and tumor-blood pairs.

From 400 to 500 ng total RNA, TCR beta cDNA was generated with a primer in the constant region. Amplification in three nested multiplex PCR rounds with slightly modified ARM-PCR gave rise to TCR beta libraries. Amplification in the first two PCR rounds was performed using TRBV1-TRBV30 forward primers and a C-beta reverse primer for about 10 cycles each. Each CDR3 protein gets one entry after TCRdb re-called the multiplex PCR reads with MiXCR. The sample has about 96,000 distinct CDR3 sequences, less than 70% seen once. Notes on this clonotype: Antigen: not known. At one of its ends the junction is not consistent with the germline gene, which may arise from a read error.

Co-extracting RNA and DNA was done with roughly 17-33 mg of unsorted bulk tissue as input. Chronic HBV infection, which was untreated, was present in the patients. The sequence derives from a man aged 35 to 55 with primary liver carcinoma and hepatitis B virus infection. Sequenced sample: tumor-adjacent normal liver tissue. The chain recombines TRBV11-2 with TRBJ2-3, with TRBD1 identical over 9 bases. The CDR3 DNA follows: TGTGCCAGTAGCTTAGATCTTGGGACAGGGACAAGCGATATGCAGTATTTT. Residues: CASSLDLGTGTSDMQYF.